These 26 T cell receptor beta chains came from one sample sequenced in a study of CD8+ T cells in alopecia areata. Following RNA extraction, reverse transcription yielded cDNA that acted as the sequencing template. The method was immunoSEQ multiplex PCR; TCRdb's version includes in-frame clones alone and lacks a portion of them. Among 250,000 or so clones listed, 67% were seen once. The material was CD4+ T cells sorted from blood, obtained at week 0. The receptors come from a human donor with alopecia areata.

This chain joins TRBV7-2 and TRBJ1-5; D gene uncertain. Germline CDR1 SGHTA, CDR2 FQGNSA. Trimming took off 5 bases at V and 6 bases at J, with 11 bases between the two ends. The CDR3 is 13 amino acids. Written as DNA, the CDR3 is TGTGCCAGCAGCCCAGTCGGAGGTCAGCCCCAGCATTTT. It codes for CASSPVGGQPQHF.

This chain joins TRBV6-5 and TRBJ1-6, with 7 bases lining up with TRBD1. The CDR3 is 15 residues long. The J segment lost 4 bases and the V segment lost 4 bases, leaving 4 bases of the junction unmatched. CDR1 is MNHEY, CDR2 SVGAGI, per germline. CDR3 sequence (DNA): TGTGCCAGCAGTTTGCCGGGACAGTATAATTCACCCCTCCACTTT. Its translation: CASSLPGQYNSPLHF.

V usage is TRBV7-9 and J usage is TRBJ1-2; TRBD1 matches at 7 bases. Losses at the gene ends were 5 bases for V and 5 bases for J; bases not matched to a gene: 11. The CDR3 extends over 15 amino acids. In germline, CDR1 is SEHNR, CDR2 FQNEAQ (reference sequence). The CDR3 DNA follows: TGTGCCAGCAGCCTCGGAGGGGCAGGGGGATATGGCTACACCTTC. This translates into CASSLGGAGGYGYTF.

In its sample, this clone was seen a few times. The chain carries TRBV5-1 and TRBJ1-5; a possible D gene is TRBD1 (5 bases). This CDR3 region has 15 residues. Trimming took off 0 bases at V and 2 bases at J, with 9 bases between the two ends. Germline loops: CDR1 SGHRS, CDR2 YFSETQ. CDR3 nucleotides: TGCGCCAGCAGCTTGGCCAGGGTCGGCAATCAGCCCCAGCATTTT. Amino acid sequence: CASSLARVGNQPQHF. Filled out from reference TRBV5-1 and TRBJ1-5, the complete variable domain reads KAGVTQTPRYLIKTRGQQVTLSCSPISGHRSVSWYQQTPGQGLQFLFEYFSETQRNKGNFPGRFSGRQFSNSRSEMNVSTLELGDSALYLCASSLARVGNQPQHFGDGTRLSIL.

This clone was seen just once. This sequence joins TRBV11-2 and TRBJ1-5, with D perhaps matching TRBD1 (6 bases). In germline, CDR1 is SGHAT, CDR2 FQNNGV. The V gene lost 5 bases and the J gene lost 4 bases, with 9 bases spanning the gap. The CDR3 has 13 amino acids. CDR3 bases: TGTGCCAGCAGCGAACAGGGAAATCAGCCCCAGCATTTT. Translating it yields CASSEQGNQPQHF. The full variable domain, its missing parts supplied by reference TRBV11-2 and TRBJ1-5, is EAGVAQSPRYKIIEKRQSVAFWCNPISGHATLYWYQQILGQGPKLLIQFQNNGVVDDSQLPKDRFSAERLKGVDSTLKIQPAKLEDSAVYLCASSEQGNQPQHFGDGTRLSIL.

This clone was picked up one time. The CDR3 loop reads CSVSDGTDIQYF. The CDR3 coding sequence is TGCAGCGTCTCGGACGGGACGGACATTCAGTACTTC. The V call is TRBV29-1, the J call TRBJ2-4; D may be TRBD1 or TRBD2 (5 bases each). V was clipped by 6 bases and J by 8 bases, with 14 bases between them. The germline gives CDR1 SQVTM, CDR2 ANQGSEA. The CDR3 length is 12 residues.

V usage is TRBV29-1 and J usage is TRBJ2-1; D remains unclear. V dropped 7 bases and J dropped 9 bases, with 16 bases sitting between them. CDR1 is SQVTM and CDR2 is ANQGSEA in the germline V gene. The CDR3 loop spans 12 amino acids. The CDR3 DNA reads TGCAGCGCCCACGACGGCCGGTTTGAGCAGTTCTTC. The encoded protein is CSAHDGRFEQFF.

The chain couples TRBV29-1 to TRBJ1-2; D gene unclear. V lost 6 bases, J lost 2 bases, and 10 bases lay in between. CDR1 and CDR2 (germline): SQVTM, ANQGSEA. There are 12 residues in the CDR3. The CDR3 DNA is TGCAGCGTGGCCGACTGGAACTATGGCTACACCTTC. Translation gives CSVADWNYGYTF. Full variable domain (remainder filled in from reference TRBV29-1 and TRBJ1-2): SAVISQKPSRDICQRGTSLTIQCQVDSQVTMMFWYRQQPGQSLTLIATANQGSEATYESGFVIDKFPISRPNLTFSTLTVSNMSPEDSSIYLCSVADWNYGYTFGSGTRLTVV.

This clone was detected only a few times. This sequence joins TRBV7-9 and TRBJ2-5, with D perhaps matching TRBD2 (7 bases). Per germline, CDR1 SEHNR and CDR2 FQNEAQ (reference sequence). The CDR3 spans 15 residues. V dropped 5 bases and J dropped 7 bases, with 20 bases sitting between them. The CDR3 nucleotides read TGTGCCAGCAGCCCCCATGACGGGGGGCTCGTGACCCAGTACTTC. Translated, it gives CASSPHDGGLVTQYF.

This clone was recorded a few times. This sequence joins TRBV7-2 and TRBJ2-4; maybe TRBD2 (5 bases). This CDR3 has 15 residues. Germline lookup yields CDR1 SGHTA and CDR2 FQGNSA. The ends were cut back, 4 bases at V and 0 bases at J, with 10 bases in the middle. The CDR3 spells CASSWAGLAKNIQYF. The CDR3 DNA reads as TGTGCCAGCAGCTGGGCAGGACTAGCCAAAAACATTCAGTACTTC.

V and J are TRBV7-9 and TRBJ1-2; D not certain. Deletions cut 5 bases from V and 3 bases from J, with 10 bases between. Germline V gene lookup returns CDR1 SEHNR and CDR2 FQNEAQ (reference sequence). This CDR3 is built from 13 residues. The CDR3 coding sequence is TGTGCCAGCAGCCCAGGCTTGGACTATGGCTACACCTTC. Its translation is CASSPGLDYGYTF.

The genes are TRBV6-6 and TRBJ2-3; D perhaps matches TRBD2 (7 bases). Germline V gene data show CDR1 as MNHNY and CDR2 as SVGAGI (reference sequence). There are 16 residues in the CDR3. The V gene lost 3 bases and the J gene lost 4 bases, with 17 bases spanning the gap. Here the CDR3 DNA reads TGTGCCAGCAGTTATACCCTCGGGGGGCCGTCAGATACGCAGTATTTT. It yields the protein CASSYTLGGPSDTQYF.

V gene TRBV9 combines with J gene TRBJ1-2; TRBD1 matches 7 bases. The germline V gene encodes CDR1 SGDLS and CDR2 YYNGEE. Trimming took 0 bases from V and 4 from J; bases not matched to a gene: 0. This CDR3 contains 13 residues. CDR3 in DNA: TGTGCCAGCAGCGTAGGACAGGGCTATGGCTACACCTTC. Protein: CASSVGQGYGYTF.

The rearrangement links TRBV30 to TRBJ1-5, with 10 bases that match TRBD1. Germline CDR1 GTSNPN, CDR2 SVGIG (reference sequence). V lost 8 bases to trimming and J lost 4 bases; unmatched junction nucleotides: 8. This CDR3 region has 14 residues. CDR3 loop: CAIKGQGSNQPQHF. The CDR3 coding sequence is TGTGCCATCAAGGGACAGGGGTCTAATCAGCCCCAGCATTTT.

The genes are TRBV11-2 and TRBJ2-7; D remains unclear. The CDR3 loop spans 11 amino acids. Germline values: CDR1 SGHAT, CDR2 FQNNGV. V lost 0 bases and J 7 bases, leaving 4 bases between the germline ends. CDR3 loop: CASSLEREQYF. In DNA form, the CDR3 reads TGTGCCAGCAGCTTAGAAAGGGAGCAGTACTTC.

In this sample, this clone turned up a few times. The chain employs TRBV29-1 and TRBJ2-5, with 8 bases identical to TRBD1. The CDR3 loop spans 11 amino acids. After removal of 7 bases from V and 5 bases from J, the junction contained 3 bases not matched to a gene. CDR1 is SQVTM and CDR2 is ANQGSEA in the germline V gene. CDR3 sequence reads: CSGTGGETQYF. The CDR3 nucleotides are TGCAGCGGAACAGGGGGGGAGACCCAGTACTTC.

J is TRBJ2-1 and V is TRBV30; D call uncertain. Germline loops: CDR1 GTSNPN, CDR2 SVGIG (reference sequence). Trimming left V 5 bases short and J 9 bases short, with 11 bases between. The CDR3 contains 11 residues. The CDR3 spells CAWSNGPEQFF. CDR3 sequence (DNA): TGTGCCTGGTCTAACGGGCCTGAGCAGTTCTTC.

V is TRBV5-1 and J is TRBJ2-7; 7 bases match TRBD1. The CDR3 is made up of 14 amino acids. The V segment lost 3 bases and the J segment 2 bases; nucleotides outside the gene matches: 5. The V gene's germline CDR1 is SGHRS and CDR2 YFSETQ. The CDR3 nucleotides are TGCGCCAGCAGCTATTTCGGACAGGCCTACGAGCAGTACTTC. Protein product: CASSYFGQAYEQYF.

J is TRBJ2-1 and V is TRBV29-1; TRBD2 agrees at 10 bases. CDR1 is SQVTM, CDR2 ANQGSEA, per germline. With V trimmed by 4 bases and J by 3 bases, 9 bases remained unmatched. The CDR3 is 16 amino acids. CDR3 in amino acids: CSVGLAGAMLYNEQFF. In DNA, the CDR3 is TGCAGCGTTGGGCTAGCGGGGGCCATGCTCTACAATGAGCAGTTCTTC.

The genes are TRBV30 and TRBJ2-7; D is undetermined. V was clipped by 0 bases and J by 2 bases, with 5 bases between them. This CDR3 has 12 amino acids. Per germline, CDR1 GTSNPN and CDR2 SVGIG (reference sequence). CDR3 residues: CAWSVVTYEQYF. As DNA, the CDR3 is TGTGCCTGGAGTGTAGTTACCTACGAGCAGTACTTC.

CDR3 DNA: TGTGCCTGGGAAGCCTGGCACAATACGCAGTATTTT. It yields the protein CAWEAWHNTQYF. This chain joins TRBV30 and TRBJ2-3; D unresolved. The CDR3 runs 12 residues. V lost 5 bases and J 7 bases, leaving 13 bases between the germline ends. CDR1 GTSNPN and CDR2 SVGIG come from the germline V gene (reference sequence).

Written as DNA, the CDR3 is TGTGCCACCAGCAGAGATCCCGCCCGGGATGAGCAGTTCTTC. Protein sequence: CATSRDPARDEQFF. This sequence joins TRBV15 and TRBJ2-1; D unclear. Germline CDR1 LNHNV, CDR2 YYDKDF (reference sequence). V lost 0 bases to trimming and J lost 8 bases, with 11 bases between them. CDR3 length: 14 residues.

This clone was observed a few times. The CDR3 nucleotides read TGTGCCAGCAGCACGGGACTAGCGGAGCAGTTCTTC. This gives the protein CASSTGLAEQFF. J is TRBJ2-1 and V is TRBV7-8; 10 positions agree with TRBD2. J lost 10 bases, V lost 5 bases, and 2 bases had no gene match. Germline V CDR1 and CDR2: SGHVS, FQNEAQ. The CDR3 runs 12 residues.

With regard to this clone: The missing conserved phenylalanine or tryptophan at the end of this CDR3 makes a read error likely. It is unclear where the CDR3 begins or ends on the DNA, so no DNA is shown, and the CDR3 is as TCRdb lists it. The chain uses TRBV1 and TRBJ1-1. TRBV1 is reported as a pseudogene. The CDR3 is 10 residues long, ends included. The CDR3 reads CTSSQDHEEA.

This rearrangement joins TRBV6-5 to TRBJ1-2; D unresolved. With 2 bases removed from V and 0 bases from J, the gap between germline ends came to 13 bases. In germline, CDR1 is MNHEY, CDR2 SVGAGI. This CDR3 has 16 amino acids. CDR3 nucleotides: TGTGCCAGCAGTTACGACCCCCGGCCAGCTAACTATGGCTACACCTTC. It translates to CASSYDPRPANYGYTF.

Notes on this clone: In the same sample, other DNA sequences code for this CDR3. The chain is built from TRBV14 and TRBJ2-2, with D possibly TRBD1 on 5 matching bases. The CDR3 has 14 amino acids. CDR1 and CDR2 from the germline V gene are SGHDN and FVKESK. Trimming shortened V by 4 bases and J by 2 bases, and 8 bases separated the two germline ends. The CDR3 is CASSRGRNTGELFF. The CDR3, as DNA: TGTGCCAGCAGCCGGGGCAGAAACACCGGGGAGCTGTTTTTT. The variable domain in full, with the rest retrieved from reference TRBV14 and TRBJ2-2, is EAGVTQFPSHSVIEKGQTVTLRCDPISGHDNLYWYRRVMGKEIKFLLHFVKESKQDESGMPNNRFLAERTGGTYSTLKVQPAELEDSGVYFCASSRGRNTGELFFGEGSRLTVL.